Listed below are T cell receptor beta chains from one sample, sequenced in a study of Ad26.COV2.S vaccination and SARS-CoV-2 variants. Only in-frame clones appear in the TCRdb table, and some are missing; sequencing was by immunoSEQ multiplex PCR. Of approximately 340,000 clones listed, 92% are singletons. Here the sequenced sample was peripheral blood, taken after recovery from COVID-19. Source of these receptors: a human donor who had recovered from COVID-19. CDR3s include the opening cysteine and the closing phenylalanine or tryptophan. The D gene is left open where the match is weak. Expanded clones get a size class; other rows say once, few or many, or leave the size out.

d_call,cdr3_length,clone_size,v_call,j_call,cdr3_aa,cdr3_nt
.,14,.,TRBV5-6,TRBJ2-2,CASSRTGHTGELFF,TGTGCCAGCAGCCGTACCGGGCACACCGGGGAGCTGTTTTTT
.,13,.,TRBV29-1,TRBJ1-5,CSASRGDNQPQHF,TGCAGCGCTTCCCGGGGGGACAATCAGCCCCAGCATTTT
TRBD2,17,.,TRBV4-3,TRBJ2-3,CASSQDPGRGGTDTQYF,TGCGCCAGCAGCCAAGATCCAGGGAGGGGAGGGACAGATACGCAGTATTTT
.,15,.,TRBV9,TRBJ1-5,CASSIGKGGNQPQHF,TGTGCCAGCAGCATAGGGAAAGGGGGCAATCAGCCCCAGCATTTT
.,13,.,TRBV7-2,TRBJ2-7,CASSLAPLREQYF,TGTGCCAGCAGCTTGGCCCCTCTGCGGGAGCAGTACTTC
.,18,.,TRBV4-1,TRBJ1-6,CASSQGDASHSYNSPLHF,TGCGCCAGCAGCCAAGGGGACGCTTCCCACTCCTATAATTCACCCCTCCACTTT
.,14,.,TRBV9,TRBJ2-3,CASSVGQAADTQYF,TGTGCCAGCAGCGTAGGTCAGGCCGCGGATACGCAGTATTTT
.,15,.,TRBV7-2,TRBJ2-7,CASSLALQGVGEQYF,TGTGCCAGCAGCTTAGCTCTACAGGGAGTGGGCGAGCAGTACTTC
.,14,.,TRBV13,TRBJ1-4,CASSSGVLNEKLFF,TGTGCCAGCAGCTCGGGGGTTCTTAATGAAAAACTGTTTTTT
.,14,.,TRBV15,TRBJ1-1,CATSRDGNGLGAFF,TGTGCCACCAGCAGAGACGGTAATGGGCTGGGAGCTTTCTTT
.,13,.,TRBV19,TRBJ2-7,CASSMLGPYEQYF,TGTGCCAGTAGTATGTTAGGGCCCTACGAGCAGTACTTC
.,14,once,TRBV7-9,TRBJ1-2,CASSLTRGPLGYTF,TGTGCCAGCAGCCTTACTAGGGGACCTCTTGGCTACACCTTC
.,15,.,TRBV4-1,TRBJ1-5,CASSQDPQGNQPQHF,TGCGCCAGCAGCCAAGACCCCCAGGGAAATCAGCCCCAGCATTTT
TRBD2,15,.,TRBV5-4,TRBJ2-1,CASSLVGGGHNEQFF,TGTGCCAGCAGCTTGGTGGGGGGGGGACACAATGAGCAGTTCTTC